The 30 T cell receptor beta chains given below trace back to one sample, sequenced in a study of response to subunit inactivated influenza vaccine. TCRdb recomputed calls from the RT-PCR reads with MiXCR, one row per CDR3 protein. The data hold about 520,000 distinct CDR3 sequences, with approximately 11% observed a single time. The sequencing here drew on PBMCs from blood, taken roughly 45 days after vaccination. These TCRs come from a man aged 45 to 65 who received an inactivated influenza vaccine.

J is TRBJ2-7 and V is TRBV20-1, with D possibly being TRBD2 (6 bases). The CDR3 has 14 amino acids. Trimming shortened V by 6 bases and J by 0 bases, and 15 bases separated the two germline ends. Germline assignment: CDR1 DFQATT and CDR2 SNEGSKA (reference sequence). In DNA, the CDR3 is TGCAGTGCGGGCGGCGGGACCAGCTCCTACGAGCAGTACTTC. Translation gives CSAGGGTSSYEQYF.

V is TRBV10-3 and J is TRBJ2-3; D is perhaps TRBD2 (6 bases). Trimming left V 7 bases short and J 6 bases short, with 23 bases between. This CDR3 is 16 amino acids long. Germline V gene lookup returns CDR1 ENHRY and CDR2 SYGVKD. In nucleotides, the CDR3 is TGTGCCATCAAAGATTGGCGGGACGCTGGGGGGGATACGCAGTATTTT. Protein: CAIKDWRDAGGDTQYF.

This clonotype was counted at least ten times. The chain is built from TRBV5-1 and TRBJ1-2, with no clear D. The ends were cut back, 4 bases at V and 2 bases at J, with 12 bases in the middle. The length of the CDR3 is 14 residues. Germline V gene lookup returns CDR1 SGHRS and CDR2 YFSETQ. The CDR3 sequence: CASSPGDTNYGYTF. The CDR3 DNA reads TGCGCCAGCAGCCCAGGAGATACCAACTATGGCTACACCTTC.

The chain carries TRBV18 and TRBJ2-3, with no clear D. The germline gives CDR1 KGHSH, CDR2 LQKENI. The CDR3 spans 13 residues. V was pared by 2 bases and J by 5 bases, with 8 bases between. CDR3 sequence: CASSPFTKDTQYF. CDR3 sequence (DNA): TGTGCCAGCTCACCATTCACTAAAGATACGCAGTATTTT.

This clonotype was counted ten times or more. This rearrangement joins TRBV28 to TRBJ2-4, with TRBD2 matching 8 bases. The CDR3 has 18 amino acids. Germline lookup yields CDR1 MDHEN and CDR2 SYDVKM. V shed 4 bases and J 0 bases; nucleotides not matched to a gene: 11. CDR3 sequence reads: CASSYLAGPALAKNIQYF. DNA of the CDR3: TGTGCCAGCAGTTATCTAGCGGGTCCAGCCCTAGCCAAAAACATTCAGTACTTC. Based on the CDR3 plus reference TRBV28 and TRBJ2-4, the full variable domain is DVKVTQSSRYLVKRTGEKVFLECVQDMDHENMFWYRQDPGLGLRLIYFSYDVKMKEKGDIPEGYSVSREKKERFSLILESASTNQTSMYLCASSYLAGPALAKNIQYFGAGTRLSVL.

The sample holds many counts of this clonotype. J is TRBJ1-1 and V is TRBV15; no firm D call. The ends were cut back, 0 bases at V and 0 bases at J, with 8 bases in the middle. Germline lookup yields CDR1 LNHNV and CDR2 YYDKDF (reference sequence). The CDR3 contains 15 residues. The CDR3 DNA reads TGTGCCACCAGCAGAGATATAACGGTGAACACTGAAGCTTTCTTT. It encodes CATSRDITVNTEAFF.

This clonotype appeared a few times. The chain recombines TRBV12-3 or TRBV12-4 with TRBJ2-5; D might be TRBD2 (6 bases). The CDR3 extends over 15 amino acids. Trimming removed 3 bases from V and 3 bases from J, with 14 bases in between. CDR3 loop: CASSFSGGRKETQYF. For the CDR3, the DNA is TGTGCCAGCAGTTTTTCCGGGGGACGGAAAGAGACCCAGTACTTC.

This clonotype was detected many times. V usage is TRBV7-2 and J usage is TRBJ2-3; D call uncertain. CDR3 length equals 13 residues. Trimming took 8 bases from V and 5 from J, leaving 14 bases between them. Germline V gives CDR1 SGHTA, CDR2 FQGNSA. CDR3 protein: CASSSSSGDTQYF. The DNA for the CDR3 is TGTGCCAGCTCCTCCTCATCTGGAGATACGCAGTATTTT. Full variable domain (remainder filled in from reference TRBV7-2 and TRBJ2-3): GAGVSQSPSNKVTEKGKDVELRCDPISGHTALYWYRQSLGQGLEFLIYFQGNSAPDKSGLPSDRFSAERTGGSVSTLTIQRTQQEDSAVYLCASSSSSGDTQYFGPGTRLTVL.

The J gene is TRBJ2-7, the V gene TRBV5-1; D may be TRBD1 or TRBD2 (5 bases each). Germline V gene sequence: CDR1 SGHRS, CDR2 YFSETQ. The CDR3 spans 15 residues. V lost 4 bases, J lost 4 bases, and 18 bases lay in between. The CDR3 region is CASSRGTLLEYEQYF. The CDR3 coding sequence is TGCGCCAGCAGCCGAGGGACCCTGTTGGAATACGAGCAGTACTTC.

This clonotype was recorded at least ten times. The V call is TRBV12-3 or TRBV12-4, the J call TRBJ1-5; D ambiguous. The length of the CDR3 is 14 residues. Trimming cost V 1 base and J 10 bases, with 14 bases left between them. The chain's CDR3 is CASSLGVGYKPQHF. The CDR3 DNA follows: TGTGCCAGCAGTTTAGGGGTAGGGTACAAACCCCAGCATTTT.

This clonotype appeared once. The V gene is TRBV7-9, the J gene TRBJ2-7; possible D gene TRBD2, 6 bases. The CDR3 covers 14 residues. Looked up from germline, CDR1 is SEHNR and CDR2 is FQNEAQ (reference sequence). V was trimmed by 2 bases and J by 6 bases, leaving 14 bases between them. CDR3 sequence: CASSLRGDSLEQYF. CDR3 nucleotide sequence: TGTGCCAGCAGCTTAAGAGGGGACTCGCTCGAGCAGTACTTC.

The table lists this clonotype with many counts. The chain has TRBV20-1 and TRBJ2-1; a possible D gene is TRBD2 (7 bases). CDR3 length: 14 amino acids. Germline CDR1 and CDR2: DFQATT and SNEGSKA (reference sequence). Trimming shortened V by 1 base and J by 6 bases, and 13 bases separated the two germline ends. The CDR3, as DNA: TGCAGTGCTAGAGGGGGGGGGCCCAGCAATGAGCAGTTCTTC. It translates to CSARGGGPSNEQFF.

The chain has TRBV5-4 and TRBJ2-1; 14 bases are shared with TRBD2. The CDR3 consists of 16 residues. V lost 4 bases, J lost 6 bases, and 6 bases stayed unmatched. CDR1 is SGHNT and CDR2 is YYREEE in the germline V gene (reference sequence). The CDR3 coding sequence is TGTGCCAGCAGCCCTGGGACTAGCGGGAGTTTCAATGAGCAGTTCTTC. Translating gives CASSPGTSGSFNEQFF.

J is TRBJ2-2 and V is TRBV4-1, with D perhaps matching TRBD2 (7 bases). Deletions cut 4 bases from V and 0 bases from J, with 15 bases between. CDR3 length: 17 amino acids. CDR1 is MGHRA and CDR2 is YSYEKL in the germline V gene. The CDR3 sequence is CASSLRGGDPNTGELFF. CDR3 DNA: TGCGCCAGCAGCCTCAGGGGAGGGGACCCGAACACCGGGGAGCTGTTTTTT.

The gene calls are TRBV20-1 and TRBJ2-7, with D tentatively TRBD1 (5 bases). The CDR3 covers 15 residues. The ends were cut back, 0 bases at V and 1 base at J, with 13 bases in the middle. Looked up from germline, CDR1 is DFQATT and CDR2 is SNEGSKA (reference sequence). The CDR3 bases are TGCAGTGCTAGAGAAGGGGCAGTTCCTTCCTACGAGCAGTACTTC. Protein product: CSAREGAVPSYEQYF.

This clonotype showed up many times. The rearrangement uses TRBV28 and TRBJ1-4, with D uncertain. The CDR3 sequence is 16 residues long. The V end was cut by 2 bases, the J end by 0 bases, with 10 bases between. Germline CDR1 MDHEN, CDR2 SYDVKM. CDR3 nucleotide sequence: TGTGCCAGCAGTTTAAACGGGCCCTCAACTAATGAAAAACTGTTTTTT. Translated, it gives CASSLNGPSTNEKLFF.

The rearrangement links TRBV7-2 to TRBJ1-1; TRBD1 matches 7 bases. The CDR3 totals 17 residues. V lost 1 base and J lost 0; bases outside the gene matches: 8. Germline V gene data show CDR1 as SGHTA and CDR2 as FQGNSA. Here the CDR3 reads CASSLVPAGGVNTEAFF. The CDR3 bases are TGTGCCAGCAGCTTAGTCCCCGCAGGGGGGGTGAACACTGAAGCTTTCTTT.

The chain joins TRBV10-3 to TRBJ2-2; 9 bases match TRBD2. The CDR3 is 14 residues long. V shed 10 bases and J 5 bases; nucleotides not matched to a gene: 8. From germline, CDR1 is ENHRY and CDR2 SYGVKD. Here the CDR3 DNA reads TGTGCCAGCAATAGCGGGAGTGTTACCGGGGAGCTGTTTTTT. Translating it yields CASNSGSVTGELFF.

This chain links TRBV29-1 with TRBJ2-3, with 7 nucleotides matching TRBD2. The V gene end was trimmed by 6 bases and the J gene end by 0 bases; junction bases not matched to a gene: 12. CDR3 length equals 16 residues. From germline, CDR1 is SQVTM and CDR2 ANQGSEA. As DNA, the CDR3 is TGCAGCGTCTCTAGCGGAGTTGCATCTAGCACAGATACGCAGTATTTT. Its protein is CSVSSGVASSTDTQYF.

The rearrangement uses TRBV10-3 and TRBJ2-7; D might be TRBD2 (6 bases). From germline, CDR1 is ENHRY and CDR2 SYGVKD. V was cut by 3 bases and J by 1 base, with 10 bases left in between. The CDR3 is 14 residues long. The CDR3 spells CAISDVRGSYEQYF. Here the CDR3 DNA reads TGTGCCATCAGTGACGTCCGGGGGTCCTACGAGCAGTACTTC.

The rearrangement joins TRBV20-1 to TRBJ2-5; 9 positions match TRBD2. The length of the CDR3 is 16 residues. Germline V CDR1 and CDR2: DFQATT, SNEGSKA (reference sequence). Trimming took 6 bases from V and 4 from J; bases not matched to a gene: 15. The CDR3 bases are TGCAGTGCCTGGGTCGCGAGCGGGGGGCCAGGAGAGACCCAGTACTTC. Its protein is CSAWVASGGPGETQYF.

This chain uses TRBV18 with TRBJ1-1; the D gene is possibly TRBD1 (6 bases). The CDR3 consists of 15 residues. V was pared by 5 bases and J by 1 base, with 14 bases between. Germline loops: CDR1 KGHSH, CDR2 LQKENI. DNA of the CDR3: TGTGCCAGCTCAGTTCCCGCAGGGGAGAACACTGAAGCTTTCTTT. It encodes CASSVPAGENTEAFF.

A few counts support this clonotype. The J gene is TRBJ2-1, the V gene TRBV7-3, with 8 bases fitting TRBD2. The CDR3 is 16 residues long. Germline V gene data show CDR1 as SGHTA and CDR2 as FQGTGA. With V trimmed by 3 bases and J by 5 bases, 9 bases remained unmatched. CDR3 sequence: CASSFAPGLGDNEQFF. For the CDR3, the DNA is TGTGCCAGCAGCTTCGCCCCGGGACTAGGGGACAATGAGCAGTTCTTC.

This clonotype was picked up many times. The chain has TRBV5-1 and TRBJ1-1; maybe TRBD1 (5 bases). Germline V gene sequence: CDR1 SGHRS, CDR2 YFSETQ. V lost 2 bases, J lost 2 bases, and 10 bases lay in between. The CDR3 extends over 14 amino acids. CDR3: CASSLTGVNTEAFF. CDR3 bases: TGCGCCAGCAGCTTAACGGGGGTAAACACTGAAGCTTTCTTT.

The rearrangement uses TRBV2 and TRBJ2-7; D is possibly TRBD1 (6 bases). The V gene lost 5 bases and the J gene lost 2 bases, with 16 bases spanning the gap. This CDR3 is 15 amino acids long. Looked up from germline, CDR1 is SNHLY and CDR2 is FYNNEI. For the CDR3, the DNA is TGTGCCAGCAGTCCTGGTGGGGGCTTCCCCTACGAGCAGTACTTC. This sequence encodes CASSPGGGFPYEQYF.

This clonotype was seen many times. The J gene is TRBJ1-5, the V gene TRBV11-2; 10 nucleotides agree with TRBD1. Germline CDR1 reads SGHAT; CDR2 reads FQNNGV. The junction had 7 bases not matched to a gene; V was cut back by 2 bases and J by 3 bases. CDR3 length equals 17 residues. The CDR3 sequence is CASSLYRDRGYNQPQHF. CDR3 nucleotides: TGTGCCAGCAGCTTATATCGGGACAGGGGTTACAATCAGCCCCAGCATTTT.

The V gene is TRBV23-1, the J gene TRBJ2-1; 8 nucleotides match TRBD1. TRBV23-1 is an ORF for which the function is uncertain. There are 19 residues in the CDR3. V shed 8 bases, J shed 4 bases, and the junction held 22 bases outside the gene matches. The CDR3 DNA reads TGCGCCAGCTTATCCCGTGGGGTTGGTTGGGACAGGCCTTACAATGAGCAGTTCTTC. It is translated as CASLSRGVGWDRPYNEQFF.

V gene TRBV10-3 combines with J gene TRBJ2-5, with D perhaps TRBD2 (7 bases). Deletions cut 3 bases from V and 4 bases from J, with 15 bases between. Germline loops: CDR1 ENHRY, CDR2 SYGVKD. The length of the CDR3 is 15 residues. CDR3 DNA sequence: TGTGCCATCAGTGAACAAGGACAGCGGGGAGAGACCCAGTACTTC. Protein sequence: CAISEQGQRGETQYF.

The chain recombines TRBV4-3 with TRBJ2-7; TRBD2 is a possible D gene (6 bases). V was shortened by 3 bases and J by 7 bases, with 16 bases between the two germline ends. This CDR3 has 14 residues. The V gene's germline CDR1 is LGHNA and CDR2 YSLEER. The CDR3: CASSQTRGALEQYF. Written as DNA, the CDR3 is TGCGCCAGCAGCCAGACTAGAGGGGCCTTGGAGCAGTACTTC.

J is TRBJ1-5 and V is TRBV20-1; D gene unclear. The V and J ends lost 3 bases and 3 bases respectively, with 6 bases between them. Germline-derived CDR1 and CDR2 are DFQATT and SNEGSKA (reference sequence). The CDR3 runs 12 residues. CDR3 loop: CSASQLNQPQHF. Here the CDR3 DNA reads TGCAGTGCTAGCCAGCTCAATCAGCCCCAGCATTTT.